The TCR beta chain under discussion was sequenced for a study of Graves' ophthalmopathy and Graves' hyperthyroidism. For repertoire sequencing, the TCR beta CDR3 regions were amplified from RNA transcripts. The workflow started with a first-round RT-PCR run with HTBI primers and then moved on to a second-round multiplex PCR. TCRdb used MiXCR to reprocess the multiplex PCR reads, holding one entry per CDR3 protein. In the table there are a few hundred thousand distinct CDR3 sequences, 15% to 17% of which are singletons. Concerning this clonotype: Its matching antigen is unknown. Given a much more abundant clone one base away, this may be a read error.

Stable hyperthyroidism denotes an absence of ophthalmopathy throughout 18 months of follow-up. Germline V gene sequence: CDR1 SGHDN, CDR2 FVKESK. The CDR3 is made up of 14 amino acids. Regarding the study as a whole: Thyroid clonotypes that were expanded above 0.001 frequency mostly also appeared in blood. The model's ophthalmopathy progression predictions had 55% to 71% sensitivity and less than 75% specificity.

The TCR comes from a woman aged 18 to 35 with stable Graves' hyperthyroidism. Sequenced: peripheral blood. The rearrangement links TRBV14 to TRBJ1-2, with 7 bases identical to TRBD1. CDR3 residues: CVSSQTDRIYGYTF. DNA of the CDR3: TGTGTCAGCAGCCAAACGGACAGGATTTATGGCTACACCTTC.